The 19 T cell receptor beta chains given below trace back to one sample, sequenced in a study of cytomegalovirus exposure and HLA in healthy donors. The PCR used 60 Vbeta and 13 Jbeta primers. Here immunoSEQ multiplex PCR was the method, and the copy in TCRdb shows in-frame clones only, minus some. The top ten clones hold roughly 0.69% of a sample with fewer than 200,000 clones, approximately 81% of them seen once. The source material was PBMCs. These receptors all stem from a woman under 30 in good health and CMV-seronegative.

The rearrangement joins TRBV30 to TRBJ1-6; D unclear. V dropped 7 bases and J dropped 8 bases, with 21 bases sitting between them. This CDR3 is 15 amino acids long. The V gene's germline CDR1 is GTSNPN and CDR2 SVGIG (reference sequence). CDR3 sequence: CASRRGGDMDSPLHF. The CDR3 DNA sequence: TGTGCCTCAAGGCGAGGAGGAGATATGGATTCACCCCTCCACTTT.

This clone was counted once. The chain has TRBV15 and TRBJ2-5; 16 bases map to TRBD2. Germline assignment: CDR1 LNHNV and CDR2 YYDKDF (reference sequence). The CDR3 contains 17 residues. V lost 5 bases and J lost 5; bases outside the gene matches: 8. In DNA form, the CDR3 reads TGTGCCACCAGCGGATATCCGGGACTAGCGGGAGGGGAGACCCAGTACTTC. It translates to CATSGYPGLAGGETQYF.

The J gene is TRBJ2-1, the V gene TRBV19; D possibly corresponds to TRBD2 (6 bases). V was trimmed by 4 bases and J by 7 bases, leaving 20 bases between them. The CDR3 covers 16 residues. Germline CDR1 and CDR2: LNHDA and SQIVND (reference sequence). CDR3: CASSTPRVGGRNEQFF. The CDR3 nucleotides read TGTGCCAGTAGTACGCCCCGGGTAGGAGGGAGGAATGAGCAGTTCTTC.

This clone has more than one count but fewer than ten. The chain couples TRBV5-1 to TRBJ2-7; weak D call: TRBD2 (6 bases). This CDR3 spans 13 amino acids. V lost 2 bases, J lost 3 bases, and 9 bases lay in between. Germline loops: CDR1 SGHRS, CDR2 YFSETQ. Here the CDR3 DNA reads TGCGCCAGCAGCTTCTCTAGCGACTACGAGCAGTACTTC. This gives the protein CASSFSSDYEQYF.

This rearrangement joins TRBV28 to TRBJ1-4, with 7 bases identical to TRBD1. The J segment lost 6 bases and the V segment lost 7 bases, leaving 11 bases of the junction unmatched. The CDR3 runs 15 residues. Germline lookup yields CDR1 MDHEN and CDR2 SYDVKM. This chain's CDR3 is CASTLSPGQYEKLFF. CDR3 DNA: TGTGCCAGCACTCTCTCTCCGGGACAGTATGAAAAACTGTTTTTT.

The V gene is TRBV5-3, the J gene TRBJ2-2, with a weak D call TRBD1 (6 bases). TRBV5-3 is an open reading frame whose function is uncertain. The ends were cut back, 8 bases at V and 3 bases at J, with 11 bases in the middle. This CDR3 has 13 amino acids. The CDR3: CARQQGDTGELFF. The DNA of the CDR3 is TGTGCCAGGCAACAGGGAGACACCGGGGAGCTGTTTTTT.

This clone was seen just once. This chain links TRBV27 with TRBJ2-7, with TRBD1 identical over 9 bases. This CDR3 comprises 16 residues. The V and J ends lost 6 bases and 2 bases, in that order; junction bases with no gene match: 11. Germline loops: CDR1 MNHEY, CDR2 SMNVEV (reference sequence). CDR3 residues: CASSDNVWTGAYEQYF. For the CDR3, the DNA is TGTGCCAGCAGCGACAACGTTTGGACAGGGGCCTACGAGCAGTACTTC.

V usage is TRBV15 and J usage is TRBJ2-7, with D maybe TRBD2 (6 bases). CDR3 size: 14 residues. V lost 1 base and J 6 bases, leaving 13 bases between the germline ends. Germline V gene sequence: CDR1 LNHNV, CDR2 YYDKDF (reference sequence). The CDR3: CATSRVYRAGEQYF. In DNA form, the CDR3 reads TGTGCCACCAGCAGAGTGTACAGAGCGGGCGAGCAGTACTTC. The whole variable domain, filled in from reference TRBV15 and TRBJ2-7, reads DAMVIQNPRYQVTQFGKPVTLSCSQTLNHNVMYWYQQKSSQAPKLLFHYYDKDFNNEADTPDNFQSRRPNTSFCFLDIRSPGLGDTAMYLCATSRVYRAGEQYFGPGTRLTVT.

This rearrangement joins TRBV19 to TRBJ1-1; 7 nucleotides match TRBD1. V gave up 7 bases and J gave up 0 bases; unmatched junction bases: 8. Germline CDR1 is LNHDA and CDR2 is SQIVND (reference sequence). The CDR3 is 15 residues long. For the CDR3, the DNA is TGTGCCAGTATTGGGTGGGGACAGATGAACACTGAAGCTTTCTTT. This codes for CASIGWGQMNTEAFF.

This clone was detected once. This sequence joins TRBV27 and TRBJ2-7; 8 nucleotides align to TRBD2. There are 15 residues in the CDR3. V shed 2 bases, J shed 3 bases, and the junction held 6 bases outside the gene matches. Germline V gene lookup returns CDR1 MNHEY and CDR2 SMNVEV (reference sequence). CDR3 nucleotide sequence: TGTGCCAGCAGTTTAGCCGGACTAGCCGGCTACGAGCAGTACTTC. Translating it yields CASSLAGLAGYEQYF.

The chain joins TRBV28 to TRBJ2-7; perhaps TRBD2 as D (5 bases). The CDR3 has 12 residues. Looked up from germline, CDR1 is MDHEN and CDR2 is SYDVKM. V dropped 4 bases and J dropped 6 bases, with 10 bases sitting between them. The CDR3 is CASSSSWVEQYF. CDR3 sequence (DNA): TGTGCCAGCAGTTCTAGCTGGGTCGAGCAGTACTTC.

The chain joins TRBV28 to TRBJ2-5; TRBD1 aligns across 8 bases. The CDR3 spans 15 residues. The trim removed 3 bases at V and 1 base at J, leaving 4 bases unmatched. Germline-derived CDR1 and CDR2 are MDHEN and SYDVKM. CDR3 sequence reads: CASSFRQGTQETQYF. CDR3 in DNA: TGTGCCAGCAGTTTCCGACAGGGGACCCAAGAGACCCAGTACTTC.

With regard to this clone: One junction end does not reproduce the germline sequence, and a read error may be involved. J is TRBJ2-1 and V is TRBV5-1, with D perhaps TRBD1 (8 bases). There are 15 residues in the CDR3. Germline V lookup: CDR1 SGHRS, CDR2 YFSETQ. The chain's CDR3 is CASYGRTGSSNEQFF. The CDR3 coding sequence is TGCGCCAGCTACGGGAGGACAGGGTCCTCCAATGAGCAGTTCTTC.

The CDR3 protein is CASSRGTGEKLFF. The CDR3 coding sequence is TGTGCCAGCAGTAGAGGGACAGGTGAAAAACTGTTTTTT. The J gene is TRBJ1-4, the V gene TRBV28; TRBD1 agrees at 8 bases. The CDR3 is 13 amino acids. Germline V gives CDR1 MDHEN, CDR2 SYDVKM. V gave up 5 bases and J gave up 7 bases; unmatched junction bases: 3.

The V call is TRBV6-5, the J call TRBJ1-5; no clear D gene. Germline V gene data show CDR1 as MNHEY and CDR2 as SVGAGI. V lost 6 bases, J lost 6 bases, and 9 bases lay in between. There are 12 residues in the CDR3. The DNA of the CDR3 is TGTGCCAGCAGAGAGCGGTTTCAGCCCCAGCATTTT. It translates to CASRERFQPQHF.

The gene calls are TRBV27 and TRBJ2-7; 8 positions match TRBD1. The CDR3 has 13 residues. After removal of 6 bases from V and 8 bases from J, the junction contained 9 bases not matched to a gene. Germline assignment: CDR1 MNHEY and CDR2 SMNVEV (reference sequence). CDR3: CASRPGGTYKQYF. The CDR3 region has the DNA TGTGCCAGCAGACCAGGGGGCACTTACAAGCAGTACTTC.

V gene TRBV15 combines with J gene TRBJ2-7, with 11 bases that match TRBD2. With 6 bases clipped from V and 0 bases from J, the junction kept 4 bases outside the gene matches. CDR1 is LNHNV, CDR2 YYDKDF, per germline (reference sequence). The CDR3 totals 15 residues. The CDR3 protein is CATRATSGSSYEQYF. CDR3 coding DNA: TGTGCCACCAGAGCCACTAGCGGGAGCTCCTACGAGCAGTACTTC.

This clone was seen only a few times. The chain recombines TRBV4-2 with TRBJ2-7, with D tentatively TRBD2 (6 bases). This CDR3 contains 16 residues. V was pared by 0 bases and J by 3 bases, with 15 bases between. Germline V gives CDR1 LGHNA, CDR2 YNFKEQ. CDR3 coding DNA: TGTGCCAGCAGCCAAGATACGGCTAGCGAAAACTACGAGCAGTACTTC. Protein sequence: CASSQDTASENYEQYF.

The chain has TRBV28 and TRBJ1-2, with D uncertain. Per germline, CDR1 MDHEN and CDR2 SYDVKM. The CDR3 covers 13 residues. Between the trimmed V and J ends, which lost 3 bases and 8 bases, there was a span of 13 bases. CDR3 protein: CASSFEGVEGYTF. The CDR3 DNA reads as TGTGCCAGCAGTTTTGAGGGAGTCGAGGGCTACACCTTC.